This TCR beta chain was sequenced for a study of T cells in Graves' hyperthyroidism and ophthalmopathy. Overall study context: Specimen type is peripheral blood, collected at initial diagnosis prior to any treatment.

Each patient was aged 18 to 65 and had newly diagnosed hyperthyroidism of under 2 months' duration. Preceding any ophthalmopathy symptoms, the blood sample dates from first hyperthyroidism diagnosis. From germline, CDR1 is MDHEN and CDR2 SYDVKM. The CDR3 is made up of 14 amino acids. V lost 2 bases and J lost 3, with 8 bases in between. Researchers amplified the TCR beta CDR3 regions from RNA transcripts. The HTBI primer set was used in a first-round RT-PCR of the TCR CDR3. A single record per CDR3 protein comes from TCRdb applying MiXCR to the multiplex PCR reads. The top ten hold 28% of the sample, which has roughly 400,000 distinct CDR3 sequences, approximately 14% seen once.

Sequenced input: blood. The origin of this receptor is a woman aged 18 to 35 with Graves' hyperthyroidism that later progressed to Graves' ophthalmopathy. The V and J genes are TRBV28 and TRBJ2-1; no firm D call. Here the CDR3 DNA reads TGTGCCAGCAGTTTAGGCCCAAACTACAATGAGCAGTTCTTC. Translated, it gives CASSLGPNYNEQFF.